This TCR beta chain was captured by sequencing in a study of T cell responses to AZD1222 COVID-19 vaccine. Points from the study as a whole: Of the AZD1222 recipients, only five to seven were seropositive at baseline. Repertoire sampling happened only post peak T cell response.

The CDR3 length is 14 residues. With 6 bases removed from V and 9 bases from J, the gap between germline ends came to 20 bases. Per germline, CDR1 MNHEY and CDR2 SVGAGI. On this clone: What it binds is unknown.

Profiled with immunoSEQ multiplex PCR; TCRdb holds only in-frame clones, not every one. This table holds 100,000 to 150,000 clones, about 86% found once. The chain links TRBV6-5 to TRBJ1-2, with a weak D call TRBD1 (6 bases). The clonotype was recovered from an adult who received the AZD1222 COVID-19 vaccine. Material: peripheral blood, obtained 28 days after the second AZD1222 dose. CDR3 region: CASSREGGFTSYTF. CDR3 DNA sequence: TGTGCCAGCAGCCGGGAGGGGGGGTTTACGAGCTACACCTTC.